One sample yielded the 32 T cell receptor beta chains listed below, sequenced in a study of identical twins. In TCRdb, the 5' RACE reads were re-called with MiXCR into one record per CDR3 protein. The profile shows fewer than 250,000 distinct CDR3 sequences, roughly 15% of them singletons. These data are also associated with another study on T cells expressing NK-cell markers.

Sequencing input: CD8+ T cells sorted from blood. These receptors were taken from a woman aged 18-30 years in good health.

The chain is built from TRBV12-3 or TRBV12-4 and TRBJ2-7; D is uncertain. This CDR3 is 19 amino acids long. V dropped 7 bases and J dropped 3 bases, with 31 bases sitting between them. The CDR3 reads CASNPRVYSGRPKFYEQYF. DNA of the CDR3: TGTGCCAGCAACCCCCGCGTCTACTCTGGTCGCCCCAAATTCTACGAGCAGTACTTC.

The sample holds a few counts of this clonotype. The V and J genes are TRBV6-2 or TRBV6-3 and TRBJ2-1, with D unclear. This CDR3 region has 12 residues. Deletions cut 4 bases from V and 8 bases from J, with 9 bases between. Looked up from germline, CDR1 is MNHEY and CDR2 is SVGEGT. The CDR3, as DNA: TGTGCCAGCAGTTCGTGGCGTGATGAGCAGTTCTTC. This gives the protein CASSSWRDEQFF.

The gene calls are TRBV9 and TRBJ2-1; the match to TRBD2 covers 12 bases. This CDR3 has 17 residues. J gave up 4 bases and V 3 bases, and 8 bases lay outside the gene matches. Per the germline V gene, CDR1 is SGDLS and CDR2 is YYNGEE. In DNA, the CDR3 is TGTGCCAGCAGCGGTAGTGGACTAGCGGGAAGTTACAATGAGCAGTTCTTC. This encodes CASSGSGLAGSYNEQFF.

The chain uses TRBV5-6 and TRBJ1-4; unclear D gene. Germline V gene data show CDR1 as SGHDT and CDR2 as YYEEEE. V shed 0 bases and J shed 5 bases, with 14 bases lying between them. This CDR3 has 16 residues. The CDR3 spells CASSLGPQEINEKLFF. As DNA, the CDR3 is TGTGCCAGCAGCTTGGGACCCCAGGAGATCAATGAAAAACTGTTTTTT.

This clonotype was seen only a few times. The chain joins TRBV7-9 to TRBJ2-5; 7 nucleotides agree with TRBD2. CDR3 length: 15 residues. CDR1 and CDR2 (germline): SEHNR, FQNEAQ (reference sequence). The ends lost 7 bases at V and 3 bases at J; junction bases unmatched: 11. CDR3 nucleotides: TGTGCCAGCACTCCCACGCGGCTAGCGGAAGAGACCCAGTACTTC. This encodes CASTPTRLAEETQYF.

This clonotype was detected a few times. This chain links TRBV28 with TRBJ2-6; D is ambiguous. V was shortened by 2 bases and J by 2 bases, with 16 bases between the two germline ends. CDR3 length equals 18 residues. Germline V gene data show CDR1 as MDHEN and CDR2 as SYDVKM. The CDR3 coding sequence is TGTGCCAGCAGTTTACGCTCGCATCCTCAGACTGGGGCCAACGTCCTGACTTTC. It specifies CASSLRSHPQTGANVLTF.

This rearrangement joins TRBV4-3 to TRBJ2-1, with TRBD1 matching 8 bases. With V trimmed by 0 bases and J by 7 bases, 5 bases remained unmatched. Germline V lookup: CDR1 LGHNA, CDR2 YSLEER. The CDR3 loop spans 15 amino acids. CDR3 sequence (DNA): TGCGCCAGCAGCCAAGACCAGGGGGCGTTAAATGAGCAGTTCTTC. This sequence encodes CASSQDQGALNEQFF.

Turning to this clonotype: The junction departs from the called germline gene at one end, perhaps through a read error. V usage is TRBV6-4 and J usage is TRBJ1-1, with no clear D. The CDR3 totals 9 residues. Germline CDR1 reads MRHNA; CDR2 reads SNTAGT. CDR3 nucleotide sequence: TGCGTTGATACCACTGAAGCTTTCTTT. Translating gives CVDTTEAFF.

The CDR3 here is CSVPSGLGTGELFF. The CDR3 DNA reads as TGCAGCGTTCCTAGCGGGTTAGGCACCGGGGAGCTGTTTTTT. This chain uses TRBV29-1 with TRBJ2-2; 8 nucleotides align to TRBD2. Germline CDR1 and CDR2: SQVTM and ANQGSEA. V trimming: 5 bases; J trimming: 4 bases; junction bases outside the gene matches: 6. The CDR3 has 14 residues.

The chain joins TRBV15 to TRBJ2-1; TRBD1 or TRBD2 may be the D gene (5 bases each). The V end was cut by 5 bases, the J end by 8 bases, with 10 bases between. Germline V gene sequence: CDR1 LNHNV, CDR2 YYDKDF (reference sequence). This CDR3 has 12 amino acids. CDR3 in amino acids: CATSLGAHEQFF. The CDR3 DNA reads as TGTGCCACCAGCCTCGGGGCTCATGAGCAGTTCTTC.

The chain combines TRBV6-1 with TRBJ2-3; no reliable D call. Germline V gene lookup returns CDR1 MNHNS and CDR2 SASEGT. Trimming cost V 4 bases and J 4 bases, with 18 bases left between them. The CDR3 is 16 amino acids. The CDR3 protein is CASSAETPLIADTQYF. As DNA, the CDR3 is TGTGCCAGCAGTGCCGAAACCCCCCTAATTGCAGATACGCAGTATTTT.

Only a few counts were recorded for this clonotype. V and J are TRBV5-1 and TRBJ2-5; no definite D call. Per the germline V gene, CDR1 is SGHRS and CDR2 is YFSETQ. The CDR3 contains 13 residues. Trimming left V 0 bases short and J 5 bases short, with 8 bases between. CDR3 loop: CASSLELFETQYF. The CDR3 DNA is TGCGCCAGCAGCTTGGAGCTGTTTGAGACCCAGTACTTC. The full variable domain, in which reference TRBV5-1 and TRBJ2-5 provide the parts outside the CDR3, is KAGVTQTPRYLIKTRGQQVTLSCSPISGHRSVSWYQQTPGQGLQFLFEYFSETQRNKGNFPGRFSGRQFSNSRSEMNVSTLELGDSALYLCASSLELFETQYFGPGTRLLVL.

This chain links TRBV20-1 with TRBJ2-1, with TRBD2 matching over 14 bases. The V and J ends lost 5 bases and 7 bases, in that order; junction bases with no gene match: 13. The CDR3 spans 17 residues. Germline assignment: CDR1 DFQATT and CDR2 SNEGSKA (reference sequence). DNA for the CDR3: TGCAGTGCTTGGACTAGCGGGAGGCCTCACGATTTGAATGAGCAGTTCTTC. This gives the protein CSAWTSGRPHDLNEQFF.

The rearrangement joins TRBV20-1 to TRBJ2-1; TRBD2 aligns across 14 bases. The V and J ends lost 6 bases and 7 bases, in that order; junction bases with no gene match: 8. Germline V lookup: CDR1 DFQATT, CDR2 SNEGSKA (reference sequence). The CDR3 is made up of 15 amino acids. The CDR3 region has the DNA TGCAGTGCCCCAAAGGGGACTAGCGGGGGTAATGAGCAGTTCTTC. Protein sequence: CSAPKGTSGGNEQFF.

The sample holds a few counts of this clonotype. This chain uses TRBV5-1 with TRBJ2-5; 10 bases are shared with TRBD1. There are 15 residues in the CDR3. Germline CDR1 reads SGHRS; CDR2 reads YFSETQ. V lost 4 bases to trimming and J lost 3 bases; unmatched junction nucleotides: 6. The CDR3 loop reads CASSPGTGAKETQYF. CDR3 bases: TGCGCCAGCAGCCCCGGGACAGGGGCCAAAGAGACCCAGTACTTC.

This chain links TRBV4-3 with TRBJ2-7; 7 bases fit TRBD2. CDR1 is LGHNA and CDR2 is YSLEER in the germline V gene. V was clipped by 0 bases and J by 3 bases; unmatched bases: 8. This CDR3 contains 16 residues. For the CDR3, the DNA is TGCGCCAGCAGCCAAGATCGTACTAGCGCCTTCTACGAGCAGTACTTC. Encoded protein: CASSQDRTSAFYEQYF.

This clonotype occurred a few times. This chain joins TRBV18 and TRBJ2-4, with 10 bases fitting TRBD1. The CDR3 is made up of 17 amino acids. Germline V gene sequence: CDR1 KGHSH, CDR2 LQKENI. Losses at the gene ends were 0 bases for V and 5 bases for J; bases not matched to a gene: 7. CDR3 in DNA: TGTGCCAGCTCACCACCGTGGGACAGGGGCTGGGAAAACATTCAGTACTTC. Translating it yields CASSPPWDRGWENIQYF. Full variable domain (remainder filled in from reference TRBV18 and TRBJ2-4): NAGVMQNPRHLVRRRGQEARLRCSPMKGHSHVYWYRQLPEEGLKFMVYLQKENIIDESGMPKERFSAEFPKEGPSILRIQQVVRGDSAAYFCASSPPWDRGWENIQYFGAGTRLSVL.

This clonotype has only a few counts. The chain is built from TRBV7-9 and TRBJ1-1, with no clear D. The CDR3 runs 12 residues. Trimming removed 8 bases at V and 1 base at J, with 8 bases between. Germline V gives CDR1 SEHNR, CDR2 FQNEAQ (reference sequence). CDR3 sequence reads: CASGWGNTEAFF. The CDR3 DNA reads TGTGCCAGCGGTTGGGGGAACACTGAAGCTTTCTTT.

This clonotype was seen a few times. This chain joins TRBV12-3 or TRBV12-4 and TRBJ1-1; no clear D. V lost 1 base to trimming and J lost 7 bases, with 4 bases between them. The CDR3 runs to 11 residues. The CDR3 here is CASSLVNEAFF. CDR3 nucleotide sequence: TGTGCCAGCAGTTTAGTCAATGAAGCTTTCTTT.

V gene TRBV20-1 combines with J gene TRBJ2-5; a weak D match, TRBD2 (6 bases). V was shortened by 6 bases and J by 2 bases, with 16 bases between the two germline ends. The CDR3 has 14 amino acids. The germline V gene encodes CDR1 DFQATT and CDR2 SNEGSKA (reference sequence). The CDR3 sequence is CSARMGLAQETQYF. CDR3 DNA sequence: TGCAGTGCCAGAATGGGACTGGCTCAAGAGACCCAGTACTTC.

V gene TRBV7-9 combines with J gene TRBJ2-3; D may correspond to TRBD1 or TRBD2 (5 bases each). The germline V gene has CDR1 SEHNR and CDR2 FQNEAQ (reference sequence). The germline V and J ends were trimmed by 6 bases and 4 bases, with 11 bases remaining between them. The CDR3 sequence is 13 residues long. In DNA form, the CDR3 reads TGTGCCAGCAGTTCTGGGACCTCAGATACGCAGTATTTT. Translating gives CASSSGTSDTQYF. The full variable domain, in which reference TRBV7-9 and TRBJ2-3 provide the parts outside the CDR3, is DTGVSQNPRHKITKRGQNVTFRCDPISEHNRLYWYRQTLGQGPEFLTYFQNEAQLEKSRLLSDRFSAERPKGSFSTLEIQRTEQGDSAMYLCASSSGTSDTQYFGPGTRLTVL.

The genes are TRBV11-2 and TRBJ2-3; maybe TRBD2 (5 bases). CDR1 is SGHAT and CDR2 is FQNNGV in the germline V gene. The CDR3 extends over 17 amino acids. V dropped 1 base and J dropped 0 bases, with 14 bases sitting between them. CDR3 sequence (DNA): TGTGCCAGCAGCTTAGGGATTGGAGCGGATAGCACAGATACGCAGTATTTT. It is translated as CASSLGIGADSTDTQYF.

V gene TRBV5-5 combines with J gene TRBJ1-1, with a possible D match to TRBD1 (5 bases). This CDR3 has 13 amino acids. Germline loops: CDR1 SGHKS, CDR2 YYEKEE (reference sequence). The V gene lost 4 bases and the J gene lost 3 bases, with 10 bases spanning the gap. CDR3 protein: CASSGRDDTEAFF. The CDR3 nucleotides are TGTGCCAGCAGCGGCCGGGACGACACTGAAGCTTTCTTT.

This clonotype was counted a few times. The rearrangement uses TRBV28 and TRBJ2-7; D unresolved. V was cut by 5 bases and J by 1 base, with 6 bases left in between. This CDR3 contains 12 residues. Germline CDR1 and CDR2: MDHEN and SYDVKM. The CDR3 sequence: CASSPQSYEQYF. CDR3 nucleotide sequence: TGTGCCAGCAGTCCCCAATCCTACGAGCAGTACTTC.

This clonotype came up a few times. The chain employs TRBV5-5 and TRBJ2-2, with D unresolved. Germline values: CDR1 SGHKS, CDR2 YYEKEE (reference sequence). The CDR3 loop spans 14 amino acids. Trimming pared 2 bases from V and 7 bases from J, leaving 12 bases between. The CDR3, as DNA: TGTGCCAGCAGCTTTCAGAGGTTTGGCGGGGAGCTGTTTTTT. The encoded protein is CASSFQRFGGELFF. Together with reference TRBV5-5 and TRBJ2-2, the CDR3 gives the full variable domain: DAGVTQSPTHLIKTRGQQVTLRCSPISGHKSVSWYQQVLGQGPQFIFQYYEKEERGRGNFPDRFSARQFPNYSSELNVNALLLGDSALYLCASSFQRFGGELFFGEGSRLTVL.

The table lists this clonotype with a few counts. The chain joins TRBV7-9 to TRBJ2-5; D is uncertain. V dropped 7 bases and J dropped 7 bases, with 19 bases sitting between them. The CDR3 is 14 residues long. Germline V gene data show CDR1 as SEHNR and CDR2 as FQNEAQ (reference sequence). CDR3 in DNA: TGTGCCAGCACCATCCAGCTTGGAGTCGGGACCCAGTACTTC. Residues: CASTIQLGVGTQYF.

The chain couples TRBV3-1 to TRBJ2-2; D may be TRBD1 (5 bases). Trimming took off 4 bases at V and 5 bases at J, with 17 bases between the two ends. CDR1 is LGHDT, CDR2 YNNKEL, per germline (reference sequence). The CDR3 consists of 16 residues. CDR3 sequence (DNA): TGTGCCAGCAGCCTGTTACCTTCTCCAGGGACCGGGGAGCTGTTTTTT. Its translation: CASSLLPSPGTGELFF.

Only a few counts were recorded for this clonotype. The chain recombines TRBV20-1 with TRBJ2-7, with D perhaps matching TRBD2 (5 bases). This CDR3 has 14 residues. Looked up from germline, CDR1 is DFQATT and CDR2 is SNEGSKA (reference sequence). Trimming stripped 2 bases from V and 3 bases from J, with 14 bases between. CDR3: CSARSPGLIYEQYF. In DNA, the CDR3 is TGCAGTGCTAGATCCCCCGGACTCATCTACGAGCAGTACTTC.

This clonotype was recorded a few times. This chain uses TRBV5-6 with TRBJ2-7; the D gene is possibly TRBD2 (6 bases). Germline V gives CDR1 SGHDT, CDR2 YYEEEE. Trimming removed 2 bases from V and 5 bases from J, with 14 bases in between. The CDR3 covers 14 residues. The CDR3 DNA reads TGTGCCAGCAGCTTCGTTCAGGGAGGACACGAGCAGTACTTC. Translation: CASSFVQGGHEQYF. The full variable domain, completed using reference TRBV5-6 and TRBJ2-7, is DAGVTQSPTHLIKTRGQQVTLRCSPKSGHDTVSWYQQALGQGPQFIFQYYEEEERQRGNFPDRFSGHQFPNYSSELNVNALLLGDSALYLCASSFVQGGHEQYFGPGTRLTVT.

The chain employs TRBV20-1 and TRBJ2-1; 12 bases are shared with TRBD2. J gave up 9 bases and V 5 bases, and 2 bases lay outside the gene matches. The CDR3 spans 12 residues. The germline V gene has CDR1 DFQATT and CDR2 SNEGSKA (reference sequence). CDR3 sequence (DNA): TGCAGTGCTCTAGCGGGAGGGGGTGAGCAGTTCTTC. It yields the protein CSALAGGGEQFF.

In its sample, this clonotype was seen many times. This chain joins TRBV7-8 and TRBJ2-3; 7 bases fit TRBD2. The trim removed 5 bases at V and 1 base at J, leaving 9 bases unmatched. This CDR3 contains 16 residues. From germline, CDR1 is SGHVS and CDR2 FQNEAQ. This CDR3 is CASSPSGTIGTDTQYF. CDR3 bases: TGTGCCAGCAGCCCATCCGGGACTATCGGCACAGATACGCAGTATTTT.

This clonotype was counted only a few times. The chain has TRBV25-1 and TRBJ1-6, with 7 bases aligning to TRBD1. Germline-derived CDR1 and CDR2 are MGHDK and SYGVNS. The CDR3 loop spans 17 amino acids. V lost 3 bases to trimming and J lost 13 bases; unmatched junction nucleotides: 18. CDR3 nucleotides: TGTGCCAGCAGTGAGAGCCCGGTCCTGACAGGGAGTTTCCCCCTCCACTTT. Protein product: CASSESPVLTGSFPLHF.